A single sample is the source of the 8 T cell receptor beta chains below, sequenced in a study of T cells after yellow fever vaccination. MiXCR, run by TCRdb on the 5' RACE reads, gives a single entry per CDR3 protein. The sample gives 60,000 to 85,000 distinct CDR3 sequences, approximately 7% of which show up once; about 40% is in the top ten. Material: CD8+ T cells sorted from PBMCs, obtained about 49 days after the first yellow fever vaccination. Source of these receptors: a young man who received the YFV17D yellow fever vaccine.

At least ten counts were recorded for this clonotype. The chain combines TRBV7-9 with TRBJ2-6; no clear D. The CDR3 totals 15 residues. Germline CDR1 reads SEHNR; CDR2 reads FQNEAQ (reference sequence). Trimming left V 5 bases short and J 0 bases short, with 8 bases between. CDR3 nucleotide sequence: TGTGCCAGCAGCGTACAGCTCTCTGGGGCCAACGTCCTGACTTTC. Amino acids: CASSVQLSGANVLTF.

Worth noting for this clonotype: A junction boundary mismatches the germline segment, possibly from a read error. In DNA form, the CDR3 reads TGTGCCACCAGCAGAGATGAAAATTATAGCAATCAGCCCCACCATTTT. Translation: CATSRDENYSNQPHHF. This chain joins TRBV15 and TRBJ1-5; D unclear. Per the germline V gene, CDR1 is LNHNV and CDR2 is YYDKDF (reference sequence). The CDR3 has 16 residues.

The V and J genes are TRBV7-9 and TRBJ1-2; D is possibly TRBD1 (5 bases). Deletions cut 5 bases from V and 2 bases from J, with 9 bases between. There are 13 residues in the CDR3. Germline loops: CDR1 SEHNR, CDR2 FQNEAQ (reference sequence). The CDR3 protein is CASSLRTNYGYTF. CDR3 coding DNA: TGTGCCAGCAGCCTAAGGACAAACTATGGCTACACCTTC. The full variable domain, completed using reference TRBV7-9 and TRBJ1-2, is DTGVSQNPRHKITKRGQNVTFRCDPISEHNRLYWYRQTLGQGPEFLTYFQNEAQLEKSRLLSDRFSAERPKGSFSTLEIQRTEQGDSAMYLCASSLRTNYGYTFGSGTRLTVV.

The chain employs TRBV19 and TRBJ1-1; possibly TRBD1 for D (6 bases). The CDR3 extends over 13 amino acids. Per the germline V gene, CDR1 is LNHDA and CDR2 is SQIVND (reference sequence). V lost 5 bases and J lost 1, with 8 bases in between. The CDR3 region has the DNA TGTGCCAGTAGTGCGACAGGGAACACTGAAGCTTTCTTT. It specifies CASSATGNTEAFF.

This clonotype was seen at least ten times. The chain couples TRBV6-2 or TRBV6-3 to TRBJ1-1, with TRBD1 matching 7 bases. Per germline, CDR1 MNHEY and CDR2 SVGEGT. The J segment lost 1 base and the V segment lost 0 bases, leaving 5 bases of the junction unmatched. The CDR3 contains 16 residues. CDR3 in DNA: TGTGCCAGCAGTTACTCGCTGCAGGGGGGGAACACTGAAGCTTTCTTT. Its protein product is CASSYSLQGGNTEAFF.

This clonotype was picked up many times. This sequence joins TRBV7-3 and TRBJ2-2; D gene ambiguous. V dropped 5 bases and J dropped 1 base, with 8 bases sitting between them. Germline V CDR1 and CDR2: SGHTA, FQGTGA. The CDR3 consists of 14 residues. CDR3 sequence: CASSVNVNTGELFF. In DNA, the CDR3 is TGTGCCAGCAGCGTCAATGTGAACACCGGGGAGCTGTTTTTT.

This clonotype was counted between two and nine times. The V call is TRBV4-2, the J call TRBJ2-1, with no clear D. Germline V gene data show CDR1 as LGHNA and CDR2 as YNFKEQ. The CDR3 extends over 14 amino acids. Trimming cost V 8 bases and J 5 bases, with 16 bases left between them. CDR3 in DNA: TGTGCCAGCGGCCCCGAGCTCCGGCACAATGAGCAGTTCTTC. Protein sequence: CASGPELRHNEQFF.

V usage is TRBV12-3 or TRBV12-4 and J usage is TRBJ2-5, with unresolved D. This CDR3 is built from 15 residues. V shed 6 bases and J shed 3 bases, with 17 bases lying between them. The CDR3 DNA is TGTGCCAGCAGATCGACTCGCAACTACGAAGAGACCCAGTACTTC. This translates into CASRSTRNYEETQYF.